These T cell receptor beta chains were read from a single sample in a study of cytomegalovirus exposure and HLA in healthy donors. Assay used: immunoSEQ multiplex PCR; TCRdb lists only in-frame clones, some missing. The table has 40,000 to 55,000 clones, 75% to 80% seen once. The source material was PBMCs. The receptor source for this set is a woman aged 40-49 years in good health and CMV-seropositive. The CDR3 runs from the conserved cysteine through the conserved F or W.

CACGGAGGGGELFF,TRBV2,TRBJ2-2
CASSRRQGYEQYF,TRBV5-1,TRBJ2-7
CASSEVRGNYGYTF,TRBV2,TRBJ1-2
CASSLSQGDNEQFF,TRBV7-3,TRBJ2-1
CASRGGTVAQYF,TRBV2,TRBJ2-7
CASTGGGLYGYTF,TRBV28,TRBJ1-2
CASSLGGGHNEQFF,TRBV11-3,TRBJ2-1
CASSLGLAVHETQYF,TRBV7-7,TRBJ2-5
CASSVSGTRTTDTQYF,TRBV9,TRBJ2-3
CASSSGLAGSRTDTQYF,TRBV11-3,TRBJ2-3
CASSDKRSQPQHF,TRBV19,TRBJ1-5
CASSEARLAGARETQYF,TRBV2,TRBJ2-5
CASSEGEGLGFNEQFF,TRBV2,TRBJ2-1
CASSPKTGLYEQYF,TRBV7-2,TRBJ2-7
CASSPSVYEQFF,TRBV5-1,TRBJ2-1
CASAAGGANYGYTF,TRBV6-1,TRBJ1-2
CASSRDSYTGELFF,TRBV6-1,TRBJ2-2
CASSWDGQGANYGYTF,TRBV5-6,TRBJ1-2
CASSEGTATNEKLFF,TRBV7-9,TRBJ1-4
CASKASGNTGELFF,TRBV28,TRBJ2-2
CASSHSDRENQPQHF,TRBV7-9,TRBJ1-5
CASSQQGRGETQYF,TRBV7-6,TRBJ2-5
CASSYPGTDTQYF,TRBV5-1,TRBJ2-3
CASSRTGDSGNTIYF,TRBV7-7,TRBJ1-3
CASRTQRVSTEAFF,TRBV28,TRBJ1-1
CASSLTDTQYF,TRBV5-4,TRBJ2-3
CASSLDSGYTF,TRBV7-2,TRBJ1-2
CASSQEGGGAGELFF,TRBV4-1,TRBJ2-2
CASSEQRGIHNEQFF,TRBV6-4,TRBJ2-1
CSVLGTTYGYTF,TRBV29-1,TRBJ1-2
CASSGGQVEAPLHF,TRBV9,TRBJ1-6
CASSQPSGGTNTGELFF,TRBV4-2,TRBJ2-2